This T cell receptor beta chain was captured in a study of cytomegalovirus exposure and HLA in healthy donors. As for the study in general: Within the Caucasian-associated ancestry cluster were around 81% of the approximately 370 genotyped donors.

This clone has only a few counts. V was cut by 2 bases and J by 7 bases, with 16 bases left in between. Germline V gene lookup returns CDR1 SGHTS and CDR2 YDEGEE. CDR3 length: 15 residues. The PCR had 60 Vbeta and 13 Jbeta primers. The data were produced by immunoSEQ multiplex PCR, yet TCRdb's version contains in-frame clones alone and is incomplete. This sample has some 150,000 clones; around 84% occur once, and the top ten carry around 3%. The origin of this receptor is a man aged 35 to 55 in good health and CMV-seropositive. Sequenced sample: PBMCs. The chain links TRBV5-8 to TRBJ2-1; D may be TRBD1 (5 bases). The CDR3 nucleotides are TGTGCCAGCAGCTTTCTGTCAGGGCGAGGAAATGAGCAGTTCTTC. This translates into CASSFLSGRGNEQFF.